The clone carrying this T cell receptor (beta chain) was seen a few times. The antigen remains undetermined. As part of library construction, unique molecular identifiers were attached to individual cDNA molecules. TCRdb re-analysed the 5' RACE reads in MiXCR, keeping a single row per CDR3 protein. Here the sample spans 99,000 or so distinct CDR3 sequences, approximately 16% being singletons. From germline, CDR1 is SEHNR and CDR2 FQNEAQ (reference sequence). V lost 2 bases, J lost 8 bases, and 15 bases lay in between. This CDR3 is built from 14 residues. The sample originates from a study of early T cells in non-severe SARS-CoV-2 infection. Background on the study: Chains were unpaired, as sequencing was done on bulk RNA from unsorted whole blood. Findings and caveats of the study: Matches to VDJdb favored anti-spike CD8 responses and missed private and CD4 specificities.

The rearrangement joins TRBV7-9 to TRBJ1-2; D is uncertain. The sequenced sample was whole blood. The source of this sequence is an adult who was a healthcare worker with PCR-confirmed SARS-CoV-2 infection or an uninfected control (not recorded which). Here the CDR3 DNA reads TGTGCCAGCAGCTTACGGCCAGAGCGAGCGGGCTACACCTTC. It encodes CASSLRPERAGYTF.